The present TCR beta chain was sequenced within a study of blood T cell repertoires in COVID-19. Clones were read by immunoSEQ multiplex PCR, and TCRdb kept only the in-frame ones, dropping some. The repertoire consists of about 240,000 clones, with roughly 86% occurring once and the leading ten covering 5.5% to 7.5%. V shed 2 bases and J shed 4 bases, with 13 bases lying between them. Germline lookup yields CDR1 SGHNT and CDR2 YYREEE (reference sequence). There are 14 residues in the CDR3. The rearrangement joins TRBV5-4 to TRBJ2-7; D is undetermined. The sample was peripheral blood. This TCR was sampled from a woman aged 70-85 years with active or convalescent COVID-19. CDR3 in DNA: TGTGCCAGCAGCTTAGGCCCGATCGGGTACGAGCAGTACTTC. Its protein product is CASSLGPIGYEQYF.